Listed here are 16 T cell receptor beta chains from one sample, sequenced in a study of blood T cells in healthy people across ages. The use of a sample-barcoded 5' primer and a J-beta primer mix characterized a second PCR of 7 to 11 cycles. TCRdb reprocessed the 5' RACE reads via MiXCR and lists one record per CDR3 protein. The profile shows roughly 550,000 distinct CDR3 sequences, more than 20% of them singletons. These data are also associated with another study on T cells of mothers and their children.

Sequences were obtained from blood. These receptors were obtained from a boy under 18 in good health.

The chain links TRBV12-3 or TRBV12-4 to TRBJ1-2; no reliable D call. The germline V and J ends were trimmed by 4 bases and 1 base, with 7 bases remaining between them. This CDR3 is built from 13 residues. CDR3 in DNA: TGTGCCAGCAGTTCCCTCCGTAACTATGGCTACACCTTC. Amino acids: CASSSLRNYGYTF.

There are a few counts of this clonotype. V is TRBV7-2 and J is TRBJ2-3, with D possibly matching TRBD2 (6 bases). V lost 2 bases and J 2 bases, leaving 8 bases between the germline ends. Germline assignment: CDR1 SGHTA and CDR2 FQGNSA. CDR3 size: 14 residues. CDR3: CASSLWTITDTQYF. DNA of the CDR3: TGTGCCAGCAGCTTATGGACTATCACAGATACGCAGTATTTT.

This clonotype was observed many times. The CDR3 spells CASSRTAEETQYF. In DNA, the CDR3 is TGTGCCAGCAGTCGGACAGCTGAAGAGACCCAGTACTTC. The chain carries TRBV6-2 or TRBV6-3 and TRBJ2-5, with D possibly being TRBD1 (6 bases). This CDR3 comprises 13 residues. Germline-derived CDR1 and CDR2 are MNHEY and SVGEGT. Trimming pared 5 bases from V and 3 bases from J, leaving 10 bases between.

The V and J genes are TRBV5-5 and TRBJ2-5, with a tentative D call TRBD2 (5 bases). The CDR3 consists of 13 residues. CDR1 and CDR2 (germline): SGHKS, YYEKEE (reference sequence). Trimming removed 0 bases from V and 5 bases from J, with 8 bases in between. This chain's CDR3 is CASSLVWEETQYF. The CDR3 region has the DNA TGTGCCAGCAGCTTGGTCTGGGAGGAGACCCAGTACTTC.

This clonotype appeared a few times. The V and J genes are TRBV2 and TRBJ2-1, with 7 nucleotides matching TRBD1. The germline gives CDR1 SNHLY, CDR2 FYNNEI. The junction had 7 bases not matched to a gene; V was cut back by 4 bases and J by 4 bases. The CDR3 covers 15 residues. CDR3 sequence (DNA): TGTGCCAGCAGTGTCCGAGGGGGCAATTACAATGAGCAGTTCTTC. It encodes CASSVRGGNYNEQFF.

This chain uses TRBV3-1 with TRBJ2-1, with TRBD2 matching 10 bases. The germline CDR1 and CDR2 sequences are LGHDT and YNNKEL (reference sequence). This CDR3 spans 21 amino acids. V lost 4 bases and J lost 0; bases outside the gene matches: 18. The CDR3 is CASSRGRGVAGGRSSYNEQFF. The CDR3, as DNA: TGTGCCAGCAGCCGCGGGAGAGGAGTAGCGGGGGGCCGGAGCTCCTACAATGAGCAGTTCTTC.

This clonotype was found a few times. This chain uses TRBV29-1 with TRBJ2-7, with D hard to call. Trimming stripped 1 base from V and 2 bases from J, with 6 bases between. The germline CDR1 and CDR2 sequences are SQVTM and ANQGSEA. This CDR3 spans 12 amino acids. For the CDR3, the DNA is TGCAGCGTTGAAGTTTCGGCCTACGAGCAGTACTTC. Its protein is CSVEVSAYEQYF.

The chain combines TRBV20-1 with TRBJ2-7, with 8 bases aligning to TRBD2. CDR1 and CDR2 (germline): DFQATT, SNEGSKA (reference sequence). J lost 4 bases, V lost 6 bases, and 2 bases had no gene match. The CDR3 runs 11 residues. This CDR3 is CSAIAGYEQYF. In nucleotides, the CDR3 is TGCAGTGCCATAGCGGGGTACGAGCAGTACTTC.

There are many counts of this clonotype. The chain combines TRBV29-1 with TRBJ2-1; weak D call: TRBD1 (5 bases). Trimming cost V 7 bases and J 0 bases, with 16 bases left between them. Germline lookup yields CDR1 SQVTM and CDR2 ANQGSEA. The CDR3 consists of 15 residues. In DNA, the CDR3 is TGCAGCGCCCGTCAGGGTCAACGCTCCTACAATGAGCAGTTCTTC. Translating it yields CSARQGQRSYNEQFF.

V usage is TRBV7-2 and J usage is TRBJ2-5, with TRBD2 matching over 13 bases. Trimming removed 1 base from V and 4 bases from J; junction bases left unmatched: 6. This CDR3 has 17 residues. CDR1 and CDR2 from the germline V gene are SGHTA and FQGNSA. CDR3 DNA: TGTGCCAGCAGCTTAGGAGGGACTAGCGGGATGCGAGAGACCCAGTACTTC. This sequence encodes CASSLGGTSGMRETQYF.

This sequence joins TRBV20-1 and TRBJ2-5, with 7 positions matching TRBD1. CDR3 size: 15 residues. The trim removed 0 bases at V and 6 bases at J, leaving 10 bases unmatched. Per germline, CDR1 DFQATT and CDR2 SNEGSKA (reference sequence). The CDR3 DNA is TGCAGTGCTAGAGATAGTTCTACAGGGGTGCAGACCCAGTACTTC. This codes for CSARDSSTGVQTQYF.

This clonotype was detected ten times or more. CDR3 DNA: TGCGCCAGCAGCCAAGATGGGGGGAACACTGAAGCTTTCTTT. It encodes CASSQDGGNTEAFF. V usage is TRBV4-3 and J usage is TRBJ1-1, with a tentative D call TRBD1 (5 bases). This CDR3 is built from 14 residues. With 0 bases removed from V and 1 base from J, the gap between germline ends came to 6 bases. In germline, CDR1 is LGHNA, CDR2 YSLEER.

This clonotype has more than one count but fewer than ten. The junction shows a germline mismatch at one end, possibly a read error. The J gene is TRBJ2-1, the V gene TRBV15, with a weak D call TRBD2 (7 bases). This CDR3 spans 17 amino acids. Germline V gene sequence: CDR1 LNHNV, CDR2 YYDKDF (reference sequence). This CDR3 reads CAASRAKGGESYNEQFF. The CDR3 DNA sequence: TGTGCCGCCAGCAGAGCGAAGGGGGGGGAGTCCTACAATGAGCAGTTCTTC.

This clonotype was seen a few times. The chain carries TRBV20-1 and TRBJ2-6, with 9 positions matching TRBD2. Germline assignment: CDR1 DFQATT and CDR2 SNEGSKA (reference sequence). Germline trimming cut 1 base from V and 1 base from J; bases unmatched to any gene: 11. CDR3 length equals 19 residues. The CDR3 spells CSARALWSGGFSGANVLTF. The CDR3 DNA sequence: TGCAGTGCTAGAGCCCTATGGAGCGGGGGGTTTTCTGGGGCCAACGTCCTGACTTTC.

The sample holds a few counts of this clonotype. The rearrangement uses TRBV15 and TRBJ1-1; D unclear. V was trimmed by 0 bases and J by 7 bases, leaving 9 bases between them. Germline loops: CDR1 LNHNV, CDR2 YYDKDF (reference sequence). The CDR3 runs 13 residues. The chain's CDR3 is CATSRDRISEAFF. CDR3 DNA: TGTGCCACCAGCAGAGATCGAATCAGTGAAGCTTTCTTT.

This clonotype was found a few times. The V call is TRBV20-1, the J call TRBJ2-1; 9 nucleotides line up with TRBD2. The germline V gene encodes CDR1 DFQATT and CDR2 SNEGSKA (reference sequence). This CDR3 is built from 16 residues. The V segment lost 6 bases and the J segment 9 bases; nucleotides outside the gene matches: 18. The DNA for the CDR3 is TGCAGTGCCTTAGCCGGGGGTAGCGGGAGTTTGGGTGAGCAGTTCTTC. Protein sequence: CSALAGGSGSLGEQFF.